Sequencing of this T cell receptor (beta chain) was carried out in a study of identical twins. This clonotype has a handful of counts. Its ends do not fully match the called genes, so a read error is possible. TCRdb re-called the 5' RACE reads through MiXCR, storing one row per CDR3 protein. Of approximately 190,000 distinct CDR3 sequences in the sample, around a sixth were seen once. The CDR3 has 13 residues. Germline lookup yields CDR1 SQVTM and CDR2 ANQGSEA. These data are also associated with another study on T cells expressing NK-cell markers. As that study records: An anti-gamma-delta TCR antibody confined sorting to alpha-beta TCR T cells across several of the experiments. Four donors likewise had their CD3+CD56-NKG2C+ fraction led by these clonotypes.

The sequenced material came from CD8+ T cells sorted from blood. J is TRBJ2-7 and V is TRBV29-1, with 7 bases that match TRBD1. The sequence came from a woman aged 18-29 years in good health. The DNA of the CDR3 is TGCAGCGTGGAAGACAGGGTAAACGACGAGCAGTACTTC. It yields the protein CSVEDRVNDEQYF.